This TCR beta chain derives from a study of shared clonotypes between healthy human individuals. In the original processing: As immunoSEQ supplied junction-only sequences (without quality scores), filtering differed. The table came from immunoSEQ multiplex PCR; TCRdb's copy has only in-frame clones and leaves some out. That table is the source of V, J and clone size, and D and trimming were worked out from the DNA. Seen here are 1,500,000 or so clones, 98% observed once, and the top ten hold around 0.38%. The germline V gene encodes CDR1 SGHRS and CDR2 YFSETQ. CDR3 length: 14 amino acids. V dropped 0 bases and J dropped 2 bases, with 8 bases sitting between them.

The V call is TRBV5-1, the J call TRBJ1-1; D not resolved. The source is a young man in good health. Specimen: naive CD4+ T cells sorted from blood. Stated subset: CD45RA+ positively selected. CDR3 protein: CASSLARVNTEAFF. CDR3 DNA sequence: TGCGCCAGCAGCTTGGCCCGTGTTAACACTGAAGCTTTCTTT.